This is a list of T cell receptor beta chains from one sample in a study of blood T cell repertoires in COVID-19. This table comes from immunoSEQ multiplex PCR, and its TCRdb copy is limited to in-frame clones, with some not included. The table shows about 140,000 clones, with 87% occurring only once. What was sequenced was peripheral blood. All receptors derive from a man in his fifties or sixties who had recovered from COVID-19. Each CDR3 is given with its conserved first and last residue. D genes are given only for firm matches. Some rows have no size entry. The others give once, few or many, or a class for an expanded clone.

-,TRBJ2-5,TRBD2,TRBV3-1/TRBV3-2,CASSPSGGLETQYF,TGTGCCAGCAGCCCAAGCGGGGGTTTAGAGACCCAGTACTTC
once,TRBJ2-1,TRBD2,TRBV10-2,CASISGGADNEQFF,TGCGCCAGCATTAGCGGGGGGGCGGACAATGAGCAGTTCTTC
-,TRBJ2-3,TRBD2,TRBV9,CASSVEGTSGLDTQYF,TGTGCCAGCAGCGTAGAAGGGACTAGCGGGTTAGATACGCAGTATTTT
once,TRBJ1-6,TRBD1,TRBV5-5,CASSLAKTGEYGSPLHF,TGTGCCAGCAGCTTGGCAAAGACAGGGGAGTACGGTTCACCCCTCCACTTT
many,TRBJ2-5,TRBD2,TRBV7-2,CASSVGLAGQTQYF,TGTGCCAGCAGCGTGGGACTAGCGGGTCAGACCCAGTACTTC
many,TRBJ1-1,TRBD1,TRBV12-3/TRBV12-4,CASSRQGNTEAFF,TGTGCCAGCAGCAGACAGGGGAACACTGAAGCTTTCTTT
-,TRBJ2-2,-,TRBV9,CASSPRGRGMVTGELFF,TGTGCCAGCAGCCCCCGTGGACGGGGGATGGTCACCGGGGAGCTGTTTTTT
-,TRBJ2-3,-,TRBV5-6,CASSLEQAIGTDTQYF,TGTGCCAGCAGCTTGGAACAGGCGATAGGCACAGATACGCAGTATTTT
-,TRBJ2-7,TRBD1,TRBV5-4,CASSWTGEPYEQYF,TGTGCCAGCAGCTGGACAGGGGAGCCCTACGAGCAGTACTTC
-,TRBJ2-3,TRBD2,TRBV24-1,CATSDARGGAGVGDTQYF,TGTGCCACCAGTGACGCCCGTGGAGGAGCGGGGGTTGGAGATACGCAGTATTTT
-,TRBJ1-2,TRBD1,TRBV4-3,CASSSGQEANYGYTF,TGCGCCAGCAGCTCCGGACAGGAGGCTAACTATGGCTACACCTTC
-,TRBJ1-2,TRBD1,TRBV27,CASSLSGRGPYGYTF,TGTGCCAGCAGTTTATCCGGCAGGGGGCCCTATGGCTACACCTTC
-,TRBJ1-1,-,TRBV27,CASSFGSPVGQPMNTEAFF,TGTGCCAGCAGTTTTGGATCCCCTGTGGGGCAACCCATGAACACTGAAGCTTTCTTT
-,TRBJ2-3,-,TRBV7-6,CASSQGLGPAGDTQYF,TGTGCCAGCAGCCAGGGACTCGGGCCAGCGGGAGATACGCAGTATTTT
few,TRBJ1-4,TRBD1,TRBV10-1,CASSGQGTEKLFF,TGCGCCAGCAGTGGACAGGGGACGGAAAAACTGTTTTTT
-,TRBJ2-3,-,TRBV30,CAWSGGGADTDTQYF,TGTGCCTGGAGCGGAGGGGGGGCCGACACAGATACGCAGTATTTT
once,TRBJ2-5,-,TRBV11-3,CASSLGPGPQETQYF,TGTGCCAGCAGCTTAGGGCCAGGGCCCCAAGAGACCCAGTACTTC
few,TRBJ2-3,TRBD1,TRBV6-1,CASSEGRRTGSSTDTQYF,TGTGCCAGCAGTGAAGGCCGCCGGACAGGGAGTAGCACAGATACGCAGTATTTT
-,TRBJ2-5,TRBD2,TRBV3-1/TRBV3-2,CASSQGGTSGGPQETQYF,TGTGCCAGCAGCCAAGGAGGGACTAGCGGGGGGCCACAAGAGACCCAGTACTTC
-,TRBJ1-6,TRBD1,TRBV5-4,CASSSTGGAYYNSPLHF,TGTGCCAGCAGCTCAACAGGGGGCGCTTACTATAATTCACCCCTCCACTTT
-,TRBJ2-7,TRBD2,TRBV11-1,CASSLVASGDFYEQYF,TGTGCCAGCAGCTTAGTCGCTAGCGGAGACTTCTACGAGCAGTACTTC
-,TRBJ1-4,-,TRBV5-1,CASSFLATNEKLFF,TGCGCCAGCAGCTTTCTTGCAACTAATGAAAAACTGTTTTTT
-,TRBJ2-7,TRBD1,TRBV7-6,CASSRKTGGSYEQYF,TGTGCCAGCAGCCGAAAGACAGGGGGCTCCTACGAGCAGTACTTC
-,TRBJ2-6,-,TRBV10-2,CASSEQTSGANVLTF,TGCGCCAGCAGCGAACAAACCTCTGGGGCCAACGTCCTGACTTTC
-,TRBJ1-2,-,TRBV9,CASSVDSPFNYGYTF,TGTGCCAGCAGCGTCGACAGTCCCTTTAACTATGGCTACACCTTC
few,TRBJ1-6,-,TRBV27,CASGQQYNSPLHF,TGTGCCAGCGGACAGCAATATAATTCACCCCTCCACTTT
once,TRBJ2-7,-,TRBV7-8,CASSPWVGDSVPHEQYF,TGTGCCAGCAGCCCATGGGTTGGGGACTCAGTCCCCCACGAGCAGTACTTC
-,TRBJ2-3,TRBD2,TRBV7-3,CASSLRLAGSTDTQYF,TGTGCCAGCAGCCTGAGACTAGCGGGGAGCACAGATACGCAGTATTTT
once,TRBJ2-5,TRBD1,TRBV19,CASSLTSKGQGKETQYF,TGTGCCAGTAGTCTCACCTCTAAAGGACAGGGGAAAGAGACCCAGTACTTC
-,TRBJ1-6,-,TRBV11-2,CASSLALEPSPLHF,TGTGCCAGCAGCTTAGCCCTGGAGCCTTCACCCCTCCACTTT
-,TRBJ2-7,TRBD2,TRBV7-9,CASSLVDWEGYEQYF,TGTGCCAGCAGCTTAGTGGATTGGGAGGGCTACGAGCAGTACTTC
-,TRBJ1-1,-,TRBV19,CASSIDRVGEAFF,TGTGCCAGTAGTATAGACAGGGTCGGTGAAGCTTTCTTT
-,TRBJ2-3,-,TRBV3-1/TRBV3-2,CASRAGLSTDTQYF,TGTGCCAGCAGAGCGGGTCTCAGCACAGATACGCAGTATTTT
-,TRBJ2-5,-,TRBV9,CASSVGGGQGETQYF,TGTGCCAGCAGCGTAGGCGGGGGTCAGGGGGAGACCCAGTACTTC
-,TRBJ1-1,TRBD1,TRBV7-2,CASSPYLGQGARTEAFF,TGTGCCAGCAGCCCATACCTCGGACAGGGGGCGCGAACTGAAGCTTTCTTT
-,TRBJ2-1,-,TRBV6-4,CASSDWLVLSYNEQFF,TGTGCCAGCAGTGACTGGCTAGTCCTCTCCTACAATGAGCAGTTCTTC
-,TRBJ2-3,TRBD2,TRBV10-3,CAISEFLGGSTDTQYF,TGTGCCATCAGTGAATTCCTGGGGGGGAGCACAGATACGCAGTATTTT
-,TRBJ1-2,TRBD1,TRBV5-1,CASSQTGGEGYTF,TGCGCCAGCAGCCAGACAGGGGGAGAAGGCTACACCTTC
-,TRBJ1-1,-,TRBV6-5,CASSYWGRGAEAFF,TGTGCCAGCAGTTACTGGGGCAGGGGTGCTGAAGCTTTCTTT
-,TRBJ2-7,TRBD1,TRBV6-1,CASSEMSGQTYEQYF,TGTGCCAGCAGTGAAATGTCGGGACAGACTTACGAGCAGTACTTC
-,TRBJ1-1,-,TRBV4-1,CASSQARGTPTEAFF,TGCGCCAGCAGCCAAGCTAGGGGAACCCCCACTGAAGCTTTCTTT
-,TRBJ2-5,TRBD1,TRBV5-1,CASSLAGQVQETQYF,TGCGCCAGCAGCTTGGCGGGACAGGTACAAGAGACCCAGTACTTC
few,TRBJ1-5,-,TRBV2,CASSEETDNQPQHF,TGTGCCAGCAGTGAGGAGACGGACAATCAGCCCCAGCATTTT
-,TRBJ2-5,TRBD1,TRBV3-1/TRBV3-2,CASSQAQGVETQYF,TGTGCCAGCAGCCAAGCCCAGGGGGTGGAGACCCAGTACTTC
-,TRBJ2-7,-,TRBV3-1/TRBV3-2,CASSQFPVSSYEQYF,TGTGCCAGCAGCCAATTCCCAGTCAGCTCCTACGAGCAGTACTTC
-,TRBJ1-5,TRBD1,TRBV4-3,CASSQRTGLDQPQHF,TGCGCCAGCAGCCAACGGACAGGGCTCGATCAGCCCCAGCATTTT
-,TRBJ2-5,-,TRBV5-1,CASSLSPDQETQYF,TGCGCCAGCAGCTTGTCCCCAGACCAAGAGACCCAGTACTTC